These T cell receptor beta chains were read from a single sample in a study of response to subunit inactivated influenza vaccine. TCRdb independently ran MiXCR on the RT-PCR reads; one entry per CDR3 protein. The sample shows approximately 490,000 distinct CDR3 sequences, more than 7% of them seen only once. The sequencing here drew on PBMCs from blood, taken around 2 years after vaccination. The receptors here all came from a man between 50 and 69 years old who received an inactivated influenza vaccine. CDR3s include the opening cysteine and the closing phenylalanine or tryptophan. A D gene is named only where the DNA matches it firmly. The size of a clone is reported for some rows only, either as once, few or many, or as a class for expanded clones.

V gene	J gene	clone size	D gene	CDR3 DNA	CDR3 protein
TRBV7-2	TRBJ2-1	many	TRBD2	TGTGCCAGCACCCTTGCTAGCGGGAATCCCCTTCAGTTCTTC	CASTLASGNPLQFF
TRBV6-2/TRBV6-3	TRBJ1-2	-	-	TGTGCCAGCAGTTACTCGCGGTCGGGCAGGGGAGACTATGGCTACACCTTC	CASSYSRSGRGDYGYTF
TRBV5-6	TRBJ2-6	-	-	TGTGCCAGCCAATGGGGGACTGGGGCCAACGTCCTGACTTTC	CASQWGTGANVLTF
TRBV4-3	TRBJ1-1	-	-	TGCGCCAGCAGCCAAGATCCATGGAACACTGAAGCTTTCTTT	CASSQDPWNTEAFF
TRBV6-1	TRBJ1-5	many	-	TGTGCCAGCAGCTCACAGGGCAATCAGCCCCAGCATTTT	CASSSQGNQPQHF
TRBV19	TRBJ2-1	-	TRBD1	TGTGCCAGTATTGGACAGGGAAGCTCCTACAATGAGCAGTTCTTC	CASIGQGSSYNEQFF
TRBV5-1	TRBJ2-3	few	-	TGCGCCAGCAGCTATGGGGATAGAACGCAGTATTTT	CASSYGDRTQYF
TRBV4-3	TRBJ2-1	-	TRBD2	TGCGCCAGCAGCCAAAGGCTAGCGGGAGGGGGGGTTTCCTACAATGAGCAGTTCTTC	CASSQRLAGGGVSYNEQFF
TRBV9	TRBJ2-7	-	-	TGTGCCAGCAGCCCCGTTTTTAGCTCCTACGAGCAGTACTTC	CASSPVFSSYEQYF
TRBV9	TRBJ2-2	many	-	TGTGCCAGCAGCGACCCCTCGGGGGCTCCGAACACCGGGGAGCTGTTTTTT	CASSDPSGAPNTGELFF
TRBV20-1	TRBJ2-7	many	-	TGCAGTGCTAGAGATGGGGGCCAAGAGCAGTACTTC	CSARDGGQEQYF
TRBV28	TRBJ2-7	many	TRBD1	TGTGCCAGCAGTCCGACCGGGACAGGGGCCTACGAGCAGTACTTC	CASSPTGTGAYEQYF
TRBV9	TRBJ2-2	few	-	TGTGCCAGCAGCGTATACGGGGGTCTAAACACCGGGGAGCTGTTTTTT	CASSVYGGLNTGELFF
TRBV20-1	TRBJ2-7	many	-	TGCAGTGCAATCTTGAGATTAGGGTACTACGAGCAGTACTTC	CSAILRLGYYEQYF
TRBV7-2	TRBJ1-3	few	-	TGTGCCAGCAGCCCTCGGCAGGGCCCTGGAAACACCATATATTTT	CASSPRQGPGNTIYF
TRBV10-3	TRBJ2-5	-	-	TGTGCCATCAGTGACAGTAAAGAGACCCAGTACTTC	CAISDSKETQYF